Included here is one T cell receptor beta chain sequence, with context. In its sample, this clone was seen a few times. Its antigen is still unknown. No clone much larger than this one lies a single base away; base qualities are absent. The cohort was made up of approximately 670 healthy bone marrow donors. Cohort members were all nominally healthy when sampled, although unrecorded immune exposures were likely present. The donor was CMV seropositive and belonged to the group of 250 to 350 seropositive cohort members. A peripheral blood sample was collected from each donor, and TCR beta sequencing was performed on peripheral blood mononuclear cells. The Qiagen DNeasy Blood Extraction Kit was used to extract genomic DNA from the blood cell samples. Libraries were constructed by the immunoSEQ multiplex PCR assay. For the multiplex PCR, a mixture combining 60 forward primers for TCR Vbeta segments and 13 reverse primers for TCR Jbeta segments was used. Amplification of the CDR3 region of rearranged TCR beta genes was performed with a multiplex PCR assay on genomic DNA. The amplified TCR beta libraries were sequenced on the Illumina HiSeq System as 87-base-pair reads. As for the original processing: A later analysis tallied roughly 80 million unique TCR beta chains across the 700 or so repertoires, and around 10 million of those chains were shared by two or more donors. A nearest-neighbor algorithm error-corrected the raw reads and collapsed the reads into unique sequences, merging closely related sequences to remove PCR and sequencing errors. V, D and J gene segments were assigned by aligning CDR3 sequences to IMGT reference sequences. For a sequence to be retained, a match of at least six nucleotides to both a V gene segment and a J gene segment was required. Rearrangements were classified as productive when the CDR3 lacked stop codons and remained in frame with V and J, and all other rearrangements were classified as non-productive. Following IMGT convention, CDR3 was defined as the stretch from the second conserved V-encoded cysteine up to the conserved J-encoded phenylalanine. The earlier analysis of 550 to 650 of the donors excluded any sequence lacking an unambiguous match to a single V gene segment. In an earlier analysis of 587 of the donors, V segments were called functional above 56.7% productive rearrangements and were called segregating when the between-donor standard deviation exceeded 5%. A statistical classification framework was built to diagnose cytomegalovirus status from the catalog of TCR beta chain sequences. A later analysis assigned V and J genes by comparing TCR nucleotide sequences with IMGT/GENE-DB human TR gene sequences. In a later analysis, CDR3 sequences and most-parsimonious VDJ recombination scenarios were assigned using the TCRdist pipeline. A later analysis defined each TCR beta chain by its CDR3 amino acid sequence plus V-gene family, and excluded reads lacking a unique V-gene family. To address suspected cross-contamination and a sequencing artifact, a later analysis removed approximately 590 highly shared, low-generation-probability nucleotide sequences. In a later analysis, a clonal expansion index for each public chain was calculated from normalized within-repertoire ranks of inferred template counts. Generation probabilities in a later analysis came from a VDJ recombination model fitted to out-of-frame rearrangements, and those results were checked against IGoR. A later analysis scored TCR-TCR, TCR-HLA and TCR-CMV co-occurrence with hypergeometric tests, applying a repertoire-size bias correction to TCR pairs. To estimate false discovery rates, a later analysis permuted the HLA or CMV assignments 20 times. In a later analysis, co-occurring TCRs were grouped using DBSCAN, and TCRdist sequence similarity was added for clustering within HLA-allele-positive subsets. Repertoires with fewer than 30,000 or more than 120,000 public chains were left out of co-occurrence clustering, as were five repertoires with anomalous nucleotide sharing. Drawn from immuneACCESS, this table holds only the in-frame rearrangements with V and J called that TCRdb kept. Clones are partly lost; checked studies trace under half to an unresolved V gene and leave the rest unexplained. The DNA was the basis for D and trimming; V, J and clone size are from that table. Across this sample there are under 130,000 clones, with roughly 80% seen only once. The ten top clones hold about 6.9% of the sample.

V loses 6 bases of germline sequence and J loses 1 base, and the interval between the two ends is 7 bases. As encoded in the germline V gene, CDR1 is KGHSH while CDR2 is LQKENI. The CDR3 goes from the cysteine to the phenylalanine over 14 residues. Only the CDR3 DNA is retained, 42 bases long and in frame from the first base. This specimen belongs to a study of cytomegalovirus exposure and HLA in healthy donors (dated by TCRdb to 2017 to 2019). Turning to the overall study: An earlier analysis of approximately 640 of the donors reported approximately 290 Gb of sequence data and roughly 100 million unique TCR beta sequences from about 179 million T cells. Roughly 320 gigabases of sequencing data and 70 million to 100 million unique TCR sequences made up an early release that covered 500 to 650 HLA-typed donors. Of the 398 genotyped donors, 81% fell in the genetic ancestry cluster associated with self-reported Caucasian donors. The study was designed to test whether signatures of past pathogen exposure could be identified by cataloging public T cell receptors. The study used immunosequencing to profile the T cell repertoires of several hundred subjects and linked those repertoires to cytomegalovirus serostatus. Along with the 666-subject first cohort, a separate validation cohort of over a hundred different subjects was used. High-throughput TCR immunosequencing, statistical association of individual TCRs with disease status, and machine learning were combined to predict cytomegalovirus infection status. To study patterns of TCR occurrence, a later analysis re-analyzed previously published TCR beta repertoires from just over 650 donors and added high-resolution HLA genotyping. Rather than drawing on any new phenotypic data, the later analysis identified candidate immune exposures from TCR beta sequences and the way those sequences occurred across donors. In an earlier analysis of 587 of the donors, high-throughput TCR beta sequencing was used to judge whether each TCR beta V gene segment behaved as functional or pseudogenic. Alongside the repertoire data, information on donor age, sex, ethnicity and CMV serostatus was compiled. A later genetic analysis took genome-wide SNP genotypes for 398 of the 666 donors and used that subset as a discovery cohort. Every repertoire in the discovery cohort had been generated on one and the same sequencing platform. Class I and class II HLA loci were covered by the typing at four-digit resolution. Typing coverage varied by locus: roughly 620-630 donors for A, B, C, DRB1 and DQB1; roughly 510 for DQA1; about 590 for DPA1; 400 to 480 for DPB1. Five DR-DQ haplotypes were treated as single units for association and clustering because of strong linkage in the cohort. Among 300 to 450 genotyped donors of the cohort, an average of roughly 240,000 unique TCR beta nucleotide sequences were sequenced per donor, roughly 20% of them non-productive. Results and caveats for the whole study, not just this receptor: In both the original and validation cohorts, the classifier was reported to diagnose cytomegalovirus status with high specificity and sensitivity. Roughly uniform sequencing depth across donors was assumed in presence/absence analyses, although this assumption may not hold. An association between a missense DCLRE1C variant and V-gene and J-gene trimming of TCR beta chains was found in a later genetic analysis and replicated in an independent cohort. According to a later analysis, TCR association rates differed among HLA loci, with DRB1 alleles showing the most associated TCRs and HLA-C alleles showing the fewest. In a later analysis, several top co-occurrence clusters were reported to appear linked to parvovirus B19, influenza, CMV and Epstein-Barr virus. When HLA alleles, especially DR and DQ, strongly co-occurred, TCR associations were difficult to assign to individual alleles. The authors suggested that the approach could potentially be generalized to other disease states and immunological phenotypes. A few of the identified cytomegalovirus-associated TCR beta chains were confirmed in vitro to be specific for cytomegalovirus antigens. In an earlier analysis of some 540 of the donors, most TCR beta V segments appeared in productive rearrangements about 87% or about 30% of the time, broadly matching IMGT annotations. A later analysis found that most CMV-associated TCR beta chains appeared HLA-restricted, with HLA associations seemingly driven largely by CMV exposure. Correlated functional status among segregating V segments might reflect linkage disequilibrium, but an unknown experimental factor could not be ruled out. Because HLA typing was unavailable for some donors at each locus, only the typed subset was used in association tests. Specific HLA alleles were associated with more than 15,000 TCR beta sequences at a false discovery rate of 0.05 in a later analysis. Only TCR beta chains were sequenced in this cohort, and the absence of alpha or paired-chain data limited detectable features. A further reported finding was that TCR beta sequences accurately predicted the HLA-A and HLA-B alleles for most subjects in the first cohort. While some public TCRs were present in many individuals, most TCR sequences turned up only very rarely across donors. The study gave a list of some 150 TCR beta chains associated with cytomegalovirus. CMV serostatus was the only immune exposure information available for the cohort. Because the 87-base-pair reads could not distinguish some IMGT-functional V segments, including TRBV6-2 and TRBV6-3, those segments were excluded. According to a later genetic analysis, donors in an Asian-associated ancestry cluster had fewer N-insertions in productive TCRs than the roughly 700-donor mean. A cluster of highly shared sequence variants was judged likely to be a technical artifact of the sequencing pipeline. In a later analysis, HLA-associated TCR beta chains showed more clonal expansion and lower generation probabilities than non-associated chains that were equally common. Over 15 rarely observed V segments, including chromosome 9 orphons, were excluded from the earlier analysis of a few hundred of the donors because counts were too low.

The rearrangement combines TRBV18 with TRBJ1-6, with the identity of the D gene unclear. This receptor was obtained from a man between 25 and 39 years old in good health and CMV-seropositive. Sequenced sample: PBMCs. The CDR3 here reads CASSPRSYNSPLHF. The sequence in DNA is TGTGCCAGCTCCCCTCGGTCCTATAATTCACCCCTCCACTTT.